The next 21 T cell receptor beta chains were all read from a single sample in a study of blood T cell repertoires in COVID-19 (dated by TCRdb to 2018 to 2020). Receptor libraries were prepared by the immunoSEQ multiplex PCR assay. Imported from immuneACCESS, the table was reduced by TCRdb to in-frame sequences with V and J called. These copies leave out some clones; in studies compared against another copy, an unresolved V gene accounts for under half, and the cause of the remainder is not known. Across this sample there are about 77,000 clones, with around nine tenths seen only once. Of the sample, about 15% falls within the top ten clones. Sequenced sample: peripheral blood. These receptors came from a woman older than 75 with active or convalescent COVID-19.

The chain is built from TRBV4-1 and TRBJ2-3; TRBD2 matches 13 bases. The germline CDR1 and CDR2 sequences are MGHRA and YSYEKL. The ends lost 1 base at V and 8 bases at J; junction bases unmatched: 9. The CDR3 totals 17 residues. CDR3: CASSQAGTSGERGTQYF. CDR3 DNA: TGCGCCAGCAGCCAAGCCGGGACTAGCGGGGAGAGGGGTACGCAGTATTTT.

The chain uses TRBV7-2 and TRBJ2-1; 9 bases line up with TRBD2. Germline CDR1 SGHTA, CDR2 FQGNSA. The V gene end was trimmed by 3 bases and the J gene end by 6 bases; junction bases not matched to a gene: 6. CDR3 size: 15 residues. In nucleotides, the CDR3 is TGTGCCAGCAGCTTCGGCGGGGGGGCGATCAATGAGCAGTTCTTC. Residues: CASSFGGGAINEQFF. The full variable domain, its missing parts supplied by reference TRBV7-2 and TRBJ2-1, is GAGVSQSPSNKVTEKGKDVELRCDPISGHTALYWYRQSLGQGLEFLIYFQGNSAPDKSGLPSDRFSAERTGGSVSTLTIQRTQQEDSAVYLCASSFGGGAINEQFFGPGTRLTVL.

This CDR3 is CASSSPTGGGTEAFF. The CDR3 coding sequence is TGTGCCAGCAGTTCGCCGACAGGGGGTGGTACTGAAGCTTTCTTT. This sequence joins TRBV6-5 and TRBJ1-1, with 9 bases that match TRBD1. The CDR3 contains 15 residues. Unmatched junction bases numbered 8, after V lost 4 bases and J lost 5 bases. CDR1 and CDR2 from the germline V gene are MNHEY and SVGAGI.

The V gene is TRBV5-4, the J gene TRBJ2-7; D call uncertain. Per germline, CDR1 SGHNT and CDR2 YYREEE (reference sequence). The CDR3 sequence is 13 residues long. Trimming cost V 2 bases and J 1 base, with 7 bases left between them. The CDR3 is CASSFWSSYEQYF. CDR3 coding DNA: TGTGCCAGCAGCTTCTGGAGTTCCTACGAGCAGTACTTC.

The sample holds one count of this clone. CDR3 sequence: CASSPTNARDRGNEKLFF. The DNA for the CDR3 is TGTGCCAGCTCACCTACTAATGCGCGGGACAGGGGTAATGAAAAACTGTTTTTT. The chain recombines TRBV18 with TRBJ1-4; 10 bases are a match to TRBD1. Looked up from germline, CDR1 is KGHSH and CDR2 is LQKENI. This CDR3 comprises 18 residues. Trimming cost V 3 bases and J 4 bases; bases outside gene matches: 11.

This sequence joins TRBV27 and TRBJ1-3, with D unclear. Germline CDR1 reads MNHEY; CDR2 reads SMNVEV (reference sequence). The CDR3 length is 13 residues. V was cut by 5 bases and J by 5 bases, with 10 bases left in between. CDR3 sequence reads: CASSTRERNTIYF. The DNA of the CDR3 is TGTGCCAGCAGTACCCGGGAAAGAAACACCATATATTTT.

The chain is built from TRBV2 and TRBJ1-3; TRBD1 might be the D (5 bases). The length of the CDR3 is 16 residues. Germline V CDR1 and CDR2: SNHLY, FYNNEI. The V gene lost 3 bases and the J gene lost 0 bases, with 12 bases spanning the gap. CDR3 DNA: TGTGCCAGCAGTGATGGGGGGTTCTACTCTGGAAACACCATATATTTT. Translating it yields CASSDGGFYSGNTIYF.

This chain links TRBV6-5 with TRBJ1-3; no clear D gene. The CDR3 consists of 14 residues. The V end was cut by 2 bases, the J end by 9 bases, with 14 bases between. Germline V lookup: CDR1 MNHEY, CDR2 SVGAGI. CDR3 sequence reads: CASSYRAQRGTIYF. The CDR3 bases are TGTGCCAGCAGTTACCGCGCCCAGCGAGGCACCATATATTTT.

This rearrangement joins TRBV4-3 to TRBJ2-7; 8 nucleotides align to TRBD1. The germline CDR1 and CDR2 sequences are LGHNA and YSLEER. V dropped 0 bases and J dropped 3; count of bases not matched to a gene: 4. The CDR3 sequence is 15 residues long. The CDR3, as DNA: TGCGCCAGCAGCCAAGATAGACAGGGGTACTACGAGCAGTACTTC. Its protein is CASSQDRQGYYEQYF.

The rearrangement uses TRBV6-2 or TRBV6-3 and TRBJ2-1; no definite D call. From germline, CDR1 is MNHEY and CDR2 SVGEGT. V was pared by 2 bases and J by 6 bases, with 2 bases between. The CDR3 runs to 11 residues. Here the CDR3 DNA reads TGTGCCAGCAGTTACCTCAATGAGCAGTTCTTC. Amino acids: CASSYLNEQFF.

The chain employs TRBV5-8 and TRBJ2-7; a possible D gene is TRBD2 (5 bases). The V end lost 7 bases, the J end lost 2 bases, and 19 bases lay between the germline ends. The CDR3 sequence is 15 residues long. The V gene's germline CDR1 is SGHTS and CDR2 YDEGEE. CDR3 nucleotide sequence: TGTGCCAGCTGCGTCCGGACTTCAGAGCCCTACGAGCAGTACTTC. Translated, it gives CASCVRTSEPYEQYF.

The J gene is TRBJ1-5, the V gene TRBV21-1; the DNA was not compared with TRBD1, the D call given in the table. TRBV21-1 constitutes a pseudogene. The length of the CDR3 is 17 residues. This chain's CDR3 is CASSKKTEVILNQPQHF. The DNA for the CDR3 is TGTGCCAGCAGCAAAAAAACAGAAGTAATACTCAATCAGCCCCAGCATTTT.

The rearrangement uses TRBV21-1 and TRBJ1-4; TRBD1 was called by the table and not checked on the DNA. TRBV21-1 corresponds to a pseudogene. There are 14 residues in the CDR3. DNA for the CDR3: TGTGCCAGCAGCCCAGGGGGAAGGGCTGGAAAACTGTTTTTT. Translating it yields CASSPGGRAGKLFF.

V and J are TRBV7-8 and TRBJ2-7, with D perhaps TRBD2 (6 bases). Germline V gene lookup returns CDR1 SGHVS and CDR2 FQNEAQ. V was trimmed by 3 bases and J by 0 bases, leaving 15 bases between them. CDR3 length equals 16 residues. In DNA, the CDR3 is TGTGCCAGCAGCTTCTCGGGAGACGAAAACTCCTACGAGCAGTACTTC. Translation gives CASSFSGDENSYEQYF.

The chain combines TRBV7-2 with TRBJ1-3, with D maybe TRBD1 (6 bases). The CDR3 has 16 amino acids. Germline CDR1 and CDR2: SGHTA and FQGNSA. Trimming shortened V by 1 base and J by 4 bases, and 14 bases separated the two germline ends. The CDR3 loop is CASSLGAGAVGNTIYF. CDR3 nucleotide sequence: TGTGCCAGCAGCTTAGGGGCGGGGGCAGTAGGAAACACCATATATTTT.

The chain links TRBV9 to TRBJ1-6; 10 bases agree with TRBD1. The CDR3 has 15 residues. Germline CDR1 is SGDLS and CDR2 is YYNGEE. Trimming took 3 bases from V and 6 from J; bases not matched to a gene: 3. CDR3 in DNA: TGTGCCAGCAGCGCCCGGGACAGGGGTAATTCACCCCTCCACTTT. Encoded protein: CASSARDRGNSPLHF.

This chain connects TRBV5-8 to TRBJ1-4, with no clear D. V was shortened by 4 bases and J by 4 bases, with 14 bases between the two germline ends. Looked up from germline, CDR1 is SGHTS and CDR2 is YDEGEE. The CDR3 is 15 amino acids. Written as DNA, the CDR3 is TGTGCCAGCAGCCCTTGGATGGAGGGTAATGAAAAACTGTTTTTT. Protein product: CASSPWMEGNEKLFF.

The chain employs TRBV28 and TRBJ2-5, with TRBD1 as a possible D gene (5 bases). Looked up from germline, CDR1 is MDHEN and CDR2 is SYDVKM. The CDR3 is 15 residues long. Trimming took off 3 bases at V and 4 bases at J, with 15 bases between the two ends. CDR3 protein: CASSLRQTPGETQYF. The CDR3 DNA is TGTGCCAGCAGTTTGAGACAGACCCCGGGAGAGACCCAGTACTTC.

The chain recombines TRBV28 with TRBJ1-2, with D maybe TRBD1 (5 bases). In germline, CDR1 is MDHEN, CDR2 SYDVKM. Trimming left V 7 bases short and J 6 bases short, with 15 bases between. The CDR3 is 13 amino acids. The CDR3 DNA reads TGTGCCAGCACCACCTCCAGGGTGCATGGCTACACCTTC. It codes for CASTTSRVHGYTF.

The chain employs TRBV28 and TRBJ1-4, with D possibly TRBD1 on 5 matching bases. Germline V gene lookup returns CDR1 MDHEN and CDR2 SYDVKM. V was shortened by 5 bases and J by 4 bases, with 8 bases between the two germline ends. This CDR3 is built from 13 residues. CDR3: CASSRQYNEKLFF. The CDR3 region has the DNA TGTGCCAGCAGTAGACAGTATAATGAAAAACTGTTTTTT.

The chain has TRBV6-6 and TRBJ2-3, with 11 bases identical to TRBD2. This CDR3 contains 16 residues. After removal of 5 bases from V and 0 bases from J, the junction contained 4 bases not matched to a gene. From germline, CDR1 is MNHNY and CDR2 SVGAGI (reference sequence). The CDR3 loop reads CASSRLAGRSTDTQYF. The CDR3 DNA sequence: TGTGCCAGCAGTCGACTAGCGGGGAGGAGCACAGATACGCAGTATTTT.